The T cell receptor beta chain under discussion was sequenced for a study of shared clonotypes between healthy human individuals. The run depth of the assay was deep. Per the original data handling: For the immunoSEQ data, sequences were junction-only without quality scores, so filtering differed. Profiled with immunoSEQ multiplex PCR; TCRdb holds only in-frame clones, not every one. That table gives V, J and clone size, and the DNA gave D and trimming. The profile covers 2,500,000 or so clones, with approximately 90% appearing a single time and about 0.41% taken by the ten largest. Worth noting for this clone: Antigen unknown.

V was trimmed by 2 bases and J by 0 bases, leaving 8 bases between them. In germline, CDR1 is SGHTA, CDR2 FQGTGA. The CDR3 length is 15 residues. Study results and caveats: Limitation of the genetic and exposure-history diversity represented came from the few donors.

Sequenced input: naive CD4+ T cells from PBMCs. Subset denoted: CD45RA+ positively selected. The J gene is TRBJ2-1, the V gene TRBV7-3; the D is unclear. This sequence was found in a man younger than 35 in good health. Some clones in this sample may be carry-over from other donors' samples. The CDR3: CASSLGSVSYNEQFF. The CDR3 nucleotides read TGTGCCAGCAGCTTAGGCTCCGTCTCCTACAATGAGCAGTTCTTC.